The 5 T cell receptor beta chains in this list originate from one sample, sequenced in a study of CXCR3-negative and CXCR3-positive naive CD8 T cells. General study findings and limits: Naive cells that were CXCR3-positive had more hydrophobic TRB CDR3s (compared with CXCR3-negative naive cells).

The authors prepared UMI-labeled TRB cDNA libraries by 5' RACE. Using the 5' RACE reads, TCRdb records one entry per CDR3 protein without DNA. The sample table includes 140,000 to 150,000 distinct CDR3 sequences. Their antigen targets remain unknown. The sequencing input was naive CXCR3+ CD8+ T cells from blood. The subset: CD45RO-CCR7+CD27+CD95- naive CD8+ T cells expressing CXCR3 (TNR3+). These receptors all come from a human donor in good health. Some clones in this sample may be carry-over from other donors' samples.

This chain uses TRBV12-3 or TRBV12-4 with TRBJ2-7; TCRdb calls TRBD1, which cannot be checked without DNA. This CDR3 region has 16 residues. CDR3 amino acids: CASTLSQGGHSYEQYF.

V gene TRBV9 combines with J gene TRBJ2-3; without DNA, the TCRdb call of TRBD1 cannot be checked. The CDR3 contains 14 residues. Germline loops: CDR1 SGDLS, CDR2 YYNGEE. CDR3 loop: CASSRGGRTDTQYF. The full variable domain, rest sourced from reference TRBV9 and TRBJ2-3, is DSGVTQTPKHLITATGQRVTLRCSPRSGDLSVYWYQQSLDQGLQFLIQYYNGEERAKGNILERFSAQQFPDLHSELNLSSLELGDSALYFCASSRGGRTDTQYFGPGTRLTVL.

The CDR3 loop is CASTRSGPQHF. V is TRBV28 and J is TRBJ1-5. There are 11 residues in the CDR3. Germline lookup yields CDR1 MDHEN and CDR2 SYDVKM.

The V and J genes are TRBV7-6 and TRBJ1-5. The V gene's germline CDR1 is SGHVS and CDR2 FNYEAQ. The CDR3 covers 13 residues. The CDR3 protein is CASSLEQNQPQHF.

J is TRBJ1-4 and V is TRBV29-1; with no DNA, the TCRdb D assignment of TRBD1 cannot be verified. CDR3 size: 14 residues. The germline CDR1 and CDR2 sequences are SQVTM and ANQGSEA. CDR3 in amino acids: CSDSVDSSNEKLFF.